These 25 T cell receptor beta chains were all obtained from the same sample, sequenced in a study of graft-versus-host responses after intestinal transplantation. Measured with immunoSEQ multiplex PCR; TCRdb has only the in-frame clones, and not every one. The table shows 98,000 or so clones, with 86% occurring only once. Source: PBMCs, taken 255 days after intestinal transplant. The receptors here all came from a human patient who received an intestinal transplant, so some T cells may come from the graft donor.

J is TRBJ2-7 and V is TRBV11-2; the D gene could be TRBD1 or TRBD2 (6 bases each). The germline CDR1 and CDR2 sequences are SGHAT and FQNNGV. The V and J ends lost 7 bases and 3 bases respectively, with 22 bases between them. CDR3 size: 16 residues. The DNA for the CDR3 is TGTGCCAGCACCCTCCTTCAAGACAGGCGGGGCTACGAGCAGTACTTC. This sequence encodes CASTLLQDRRGYEQYF.

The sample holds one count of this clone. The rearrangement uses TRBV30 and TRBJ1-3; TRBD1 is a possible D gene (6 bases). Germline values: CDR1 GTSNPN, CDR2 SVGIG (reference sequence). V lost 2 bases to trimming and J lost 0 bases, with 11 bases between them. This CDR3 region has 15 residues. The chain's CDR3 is CAWSRDTTSGNTIYF. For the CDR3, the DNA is TGTGCCTGGAGTAGGGACACAACCTCTGGAAACACCATATATTTT.

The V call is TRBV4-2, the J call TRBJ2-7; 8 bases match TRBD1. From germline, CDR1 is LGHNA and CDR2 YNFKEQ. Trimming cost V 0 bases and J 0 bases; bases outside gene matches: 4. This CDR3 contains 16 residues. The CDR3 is CASSQDRDRSSYEQYF. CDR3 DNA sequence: TGTGCCAGCAGCCAAGATCGGGACAGGAGCTCCTACGAGCAGTACTTC.

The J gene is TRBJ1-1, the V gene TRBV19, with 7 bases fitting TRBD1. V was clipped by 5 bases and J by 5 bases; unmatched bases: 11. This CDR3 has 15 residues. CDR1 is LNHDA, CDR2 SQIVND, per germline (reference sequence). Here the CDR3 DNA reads TGTGCCAGTAGTGCTAGACAGGGCGGGCGAACTGAAGCTTTCTTT. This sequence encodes CASSARQGGRTEAFF.

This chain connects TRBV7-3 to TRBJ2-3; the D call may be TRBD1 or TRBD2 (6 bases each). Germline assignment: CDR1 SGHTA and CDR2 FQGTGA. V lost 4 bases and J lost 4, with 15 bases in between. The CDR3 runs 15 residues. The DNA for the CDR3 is TGTGCCAGCAGCTCAGACTCTCGGGGGCCAGATACGCAGTATTTT. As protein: CASSSDSRGPDTQYF.

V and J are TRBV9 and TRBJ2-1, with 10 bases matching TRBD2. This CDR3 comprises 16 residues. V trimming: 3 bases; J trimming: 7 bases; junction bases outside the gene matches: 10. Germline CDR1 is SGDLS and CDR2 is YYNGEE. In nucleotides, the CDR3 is TGTGCCAGCAGCGCCTCTAGCGGGAGTGGATTGAATGAGCAGTTCTTC. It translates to CASSASSGSGLNEQFF.

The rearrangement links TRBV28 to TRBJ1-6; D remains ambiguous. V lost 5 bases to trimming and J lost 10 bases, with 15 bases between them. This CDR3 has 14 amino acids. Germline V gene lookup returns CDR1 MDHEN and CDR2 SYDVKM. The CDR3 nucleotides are TGTGCCAGCAGTCGATCGTCAGGAGGATCACCCCTCCACTTT. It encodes CASSRSSGGSPLHF.

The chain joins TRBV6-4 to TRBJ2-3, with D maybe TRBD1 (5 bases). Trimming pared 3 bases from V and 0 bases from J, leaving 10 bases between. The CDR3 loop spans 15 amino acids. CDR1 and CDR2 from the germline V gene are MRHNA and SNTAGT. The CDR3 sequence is CASSETRGSTDTQYF. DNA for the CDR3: TGTGCCAGCAGTGAAACAAGGGGAAGCACAGATACGCAGTATTTT.

CDR3 residues: CASSLAGTGRDEAFF. The CDR3 DNA is TGTGCCAGCAGCTTGGCAGGGACAGGAAGGGATGAAGCTTTCTTT. The gene calls are TRBV5-6 and TRBJ1-1; 8 positions agree with TRBD1. There are 15 residues in the CDR3. The germline CDR1 and CDR2 sequences are SGHDT and YYEEEE. V was pared by 0 bases and J by 7 bases, with 8 bases of the junction left unmatched.

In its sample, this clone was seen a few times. The CDR3 sequence: CATQTGNQKLFF. As DNA, the CDR3 is TGTGCCACCCAGACCGGGAATCAAAAACTGTTTTTT. This rearrangement joins TRBV28 to TRBJ1-4; D is uncertain. The germline gives CDR1 MDHEN, CDR2 SYDVKM. The CDR3 consists of 12 residues. Trimming shortened V by 10 bases and J by 9 bases, and 15 bases separated the two germline ends. Using reference TRBV28 and TRBJ1-4 for the parts outside the CDR3, the full variable domain is DVKVTQSSRYLVKRTGEKVFLECVQDMDHENMFWYRQDPGLGLRLIYFSYDVKMKEKGDIPEGYSVSREKKERFSLILESASTNQTSMYLCATQTGNQKLFFGSGTQLSVL.

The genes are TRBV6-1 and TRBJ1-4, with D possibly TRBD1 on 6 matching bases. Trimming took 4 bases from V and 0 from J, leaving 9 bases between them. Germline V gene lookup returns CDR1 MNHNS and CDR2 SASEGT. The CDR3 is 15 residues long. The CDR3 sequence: CASSGQGTTNEKLFF. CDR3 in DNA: TGTGCCAGCAGTGGGCAGGGGACAACTAATGAAAAACTGTTTTTT.

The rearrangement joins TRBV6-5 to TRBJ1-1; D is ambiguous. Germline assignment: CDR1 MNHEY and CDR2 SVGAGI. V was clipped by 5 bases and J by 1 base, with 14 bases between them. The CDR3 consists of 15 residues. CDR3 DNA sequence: TGTGCCAGCAGTAGCCGACCGGGTCCGAACACTGAAGCTTTCTTT. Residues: CASSSRPGPNTEAFF.

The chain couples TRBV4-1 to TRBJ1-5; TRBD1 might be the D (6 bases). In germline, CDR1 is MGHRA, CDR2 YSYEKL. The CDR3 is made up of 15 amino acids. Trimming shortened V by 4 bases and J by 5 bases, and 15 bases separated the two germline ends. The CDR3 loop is CASSPEDSLYQPQHF. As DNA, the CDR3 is TGCGCCAGCAGCCCTGAGGACAGCCTCTATCAGCCCCAGCATTTT.

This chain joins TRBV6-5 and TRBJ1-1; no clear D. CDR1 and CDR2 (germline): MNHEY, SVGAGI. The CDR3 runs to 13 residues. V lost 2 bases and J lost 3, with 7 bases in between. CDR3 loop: CASSYPGYTEAFF. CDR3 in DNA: TGTGCCAGCAGTTACCCGGGTTACACTGAAGCTTTCTTT.

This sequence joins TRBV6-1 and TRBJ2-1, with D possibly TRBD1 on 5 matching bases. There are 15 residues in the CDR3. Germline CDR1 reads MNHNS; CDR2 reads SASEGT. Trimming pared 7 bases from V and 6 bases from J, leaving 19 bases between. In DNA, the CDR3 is TGTGCCAGCAATCGGGTCCCAGGGCCCCCCAATGAGCAGTTCTTC. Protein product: CASNRVPGPPNEQFF.

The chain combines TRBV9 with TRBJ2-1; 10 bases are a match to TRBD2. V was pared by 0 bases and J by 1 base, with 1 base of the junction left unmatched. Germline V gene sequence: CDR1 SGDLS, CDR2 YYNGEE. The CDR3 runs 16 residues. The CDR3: CASSVGTSGSYNEQFF. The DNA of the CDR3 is TGTGCCAGCAGCGTAGGGACTAGCGGTTCCTACAATGAGCAGTTCTTC.

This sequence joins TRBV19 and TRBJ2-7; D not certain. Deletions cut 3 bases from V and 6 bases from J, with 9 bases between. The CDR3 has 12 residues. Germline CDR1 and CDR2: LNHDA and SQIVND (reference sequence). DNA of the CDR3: TGTGCCAGTAGTATGACCAGCTCCGAGCAGTACTTC. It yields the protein CASSMTSSEQYF.

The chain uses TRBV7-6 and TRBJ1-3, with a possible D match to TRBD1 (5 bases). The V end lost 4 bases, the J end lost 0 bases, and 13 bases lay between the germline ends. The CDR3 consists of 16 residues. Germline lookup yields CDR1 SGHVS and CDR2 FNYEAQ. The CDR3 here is CASSSNTGVSGNTIYF. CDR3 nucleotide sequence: TGTGCCAGCAGCTCCAATACAGGAGTCTCTGGAAACACCATATATTTT. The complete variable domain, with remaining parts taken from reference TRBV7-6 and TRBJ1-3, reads GAGVSQSPRYKVTKRGQDVALRCDPISGHVSLYWYRQALGQGPEFLTYFNYEAQQDKSGLPNDRFSAERPEGSISTLTIQRTEQRDSAMYRCASSSNTGVSGNTIYFGEGSWLTVV.

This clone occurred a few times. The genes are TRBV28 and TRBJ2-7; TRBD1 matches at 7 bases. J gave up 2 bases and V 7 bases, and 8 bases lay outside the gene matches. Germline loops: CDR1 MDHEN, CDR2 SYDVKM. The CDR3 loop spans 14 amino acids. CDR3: CASTQQGQTYEQYF. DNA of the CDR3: TGTGCCAGCACCCAACAGGGACAGACCTACGAGCAGTACTTC.

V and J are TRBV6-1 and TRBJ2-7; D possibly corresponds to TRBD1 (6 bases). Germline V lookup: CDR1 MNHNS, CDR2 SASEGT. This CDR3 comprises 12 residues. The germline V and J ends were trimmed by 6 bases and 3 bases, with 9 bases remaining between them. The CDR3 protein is CASRTGVYEQYV. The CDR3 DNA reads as TGTGCCAGCAGGACAGGTGTCTACGAGCAGTACGTC.

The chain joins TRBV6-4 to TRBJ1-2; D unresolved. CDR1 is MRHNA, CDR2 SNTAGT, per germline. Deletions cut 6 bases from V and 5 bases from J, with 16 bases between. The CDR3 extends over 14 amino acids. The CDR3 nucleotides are TGTGCCAGCAGGAGAGACATGTTCGAGTATGGCTACACCTTC. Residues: CASRRDMFEYGYTF.

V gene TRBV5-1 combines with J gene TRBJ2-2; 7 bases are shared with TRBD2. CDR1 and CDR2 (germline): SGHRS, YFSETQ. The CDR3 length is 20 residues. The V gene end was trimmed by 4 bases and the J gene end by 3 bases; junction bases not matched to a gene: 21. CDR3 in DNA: TGCGCCAGCAGCCTGGCGACGGGGGGAATTCCCTCCACCTACACCGGGGAGCTGTTTTTT. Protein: CASSLATGGIPSTYTGELFF.

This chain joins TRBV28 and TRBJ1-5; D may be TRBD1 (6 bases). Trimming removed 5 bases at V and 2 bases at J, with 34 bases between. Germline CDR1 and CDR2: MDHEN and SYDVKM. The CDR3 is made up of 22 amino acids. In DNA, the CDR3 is TGTGCCAGCAGTCTCGCGGCGGGACACGGAATAGCGGGGTGGCGTGGCAATCAGCCCCAGCATTTT. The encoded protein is CASSLAAGHGIAGWRGNQPQHF.

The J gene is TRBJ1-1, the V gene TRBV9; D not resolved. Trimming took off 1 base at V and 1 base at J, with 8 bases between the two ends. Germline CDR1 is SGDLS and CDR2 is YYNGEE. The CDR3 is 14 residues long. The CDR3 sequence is CASSVSAGNTEAFF. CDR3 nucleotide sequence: TGTGCCAGCAGCGTATCTGCAGGGAACACTGAAGCTTTCTTT.

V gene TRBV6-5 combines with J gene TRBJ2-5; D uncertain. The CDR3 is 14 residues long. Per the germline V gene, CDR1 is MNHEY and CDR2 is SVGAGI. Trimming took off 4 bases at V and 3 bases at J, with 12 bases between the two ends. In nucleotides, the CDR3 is TGTGCCAGCAGTTCTACCACTCTCAAAGAGACCCAGTACTTC. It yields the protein CASSSTTLKETQYF.